One sample yielded the 16 T cell receptor beta chains listed below, sequenced in a study of T cell responses to AZD1222 COVID-19 vaccine. Here immunoSEQ multiplex PCR was the method, and the copy in TCRdb shows in-frame clones only, minus some. The data show roughly 150,000 clones, 92% seen once. The sample in question was peripheral blood, obtained on day 0 of AZD1222 vaccination. These receptors originate from an adult in good health.

The chain couples TRBV19 to TRBJ2-7; 8 nucleotides match TRBD1. The trim removed 7 bases at V and 0 bases at J, leaving 11 bases unmatched. Germline V CDR1 and CDR2: LNHDA, SQIVND (reference sequence). This CDR3 has 16 amino acids. The chain's CDR3 is CASTRTGMGSSYEQYF. The CDR3 nucleotides are TGTGCCAGTACGCGGACAGGGATGGGGAGCTCCTACGAGCAGTACTTC.

V usage is TRBV2 and J usage is TRBJ2-1, with D perhaps TRBD2 (5 bases). The germline gives CDR1 SNHLY, CDR2 FYNNEI. The CDR3 is made up of 14 amino acids. V shed 9 bases and J shed 2 bases, with 14 bases lying between them. CDR3 coding DNA: TGTGCCAGTAGGCCCACTAGGACCTACAATGAGCAGTTCTTC. Protein sequence: CASRPTRTYNEQFF.

In this sample, this clone turned up a few times. The chain is built from TRBV5-1 and TRBJ2-5; D not resolved. This CDR3 is built from 11 residues. Trimming shortened V by 1 base and J by 3 bases, and 1 base separated the two germline ends. Germline-derived CDR1 and CDR2 are SGHRS and YFSETQ. The CDR3 DNA reads TGCGCCAGCAGCTTGAAAGAGACCCAGTACTTC. This encodes CASSLKETQYF.

The rearrangement joins TRBV5-1 to TRBJ2-7; 12 positions match TRBD1. Trimming cost V 4 bases and J 4 bases; bases outside gene matches: 9. Germline CDR1 and CDR2: SGHRS and YFSETQ. CDR3 length equals 16 residues. The CDR3 spells CASSEGPGQGAYEQYF. CDR3 DNA: TGCGCCAGCAGCGAAGGCCCGGGACAGGGGGCTTACGAGCAGTACTTC.

This clone came up once. The chain recombines TRBV7-3 with TRBJ2-1, with D hard to call. V lost 4 bases and J 3 bases, leaving 7 bases between the germline ends. CDR1 SGHTA and CDR2 FQGTGA come from the germline V gene. The CDR3 extends over 13 amino acids. The CDR3 DNA reads TGTGCCAGCAGCTCCGGGCACTACAATGAGCAGTTCTTC. Encoded protein: CASSSGHYNEQFF.

Worth noting for this clone: This sample also contains other DNA sequences that code for the same CDR3. The rearrangement uses TRBV19 and TRBJ1-1; no clear D gene. The germline V gene has CDR1 LNHDA and CDR2 SQIVND (reference sequence). V lost 5 bases, J lost 2 bases, and 9 bases lay in between. This CDR3 region has 13 residues. The CDR3 nucleotides read TGTGCCAGTAGTTCCCGACTTAACACTGAAGCTTTCTTT. Translation: CASSSRLNTEAFF.

Only a few counts were recorded for this clone. The CDR3 region has the DNA TGTGCCAGCAGCTGGAGCGGGAGCTACGAGCAGTACTTC. It codes for CASSWSGSYEQYF. This sequence joins TRBV11-2 and TRBJ2-7, with 8 bases lining up with TRBD2. CDR3 length: 13 amino acids. After removal of 4 bases from V and 3 bases from J, the junction contained 2 bases not matched to a gene. Germline V gene data show CDR1 as SGHAT and CDR2 as FQNNGV.

The chain recombines TRBV5-5 with TRBJ2-7; TRBD2 matches 12 bases. V gave up 1 base and J gave up 4 bases; unmatched junction bases: 12. The CDR3 is 18 residues long. Germline lookup yields CDR1 SGHKS and CDR2 YYEKEE (reference sequence). CDR3 amino acids: CASSLFSASGRVGYEQYF. CDR3 DNA: TGTGCCAGCAGCTTGTTCAGCGCTAGCGGGAGGGTTGGGTACGAGCAGTACTTC.

J is TRBJ2-7 and V is TRBV2, with D possibly being TRBD2 (7 bases). Germline assignment: CDR1 SNHLY and CDR2 FYNNEI. The V gene lost 3 bases and the J gene lost 2 bases, with 14 bases spanning the gap. CDR3 length equals 15 residues. CDR3 amino acids: CASSEGGGAPYEQYF. CDR3 DNA sequence: TGTGCCAGCAGTGAGGGGGGGGGCGCCCCCTACGAGCAGTACTTC.

The J gene is TRBJ2-5, the V gene TRBV2; perhaps TRBD1 as D (6 bases). CDR1 SNHLY and CDR2 FYNNEI come from the germline V gene. This CDR3 has 12 amino acids. Trimming shortened V by 11 bases and J by 5 bases, and 15 bases separated the two germline ends. The DNA for the CDR3 is TGTGCCTGGAGCCAGGGGTGGGAGACCCAGTACTTC. It encodes CAWSQGWETQYF. Filled out from reference TRBV2 and TRBJ2-5, the complete variable domain reads EPEVTQTPSHQVTQMGQEVILRCVPISNHLYFYWYRQILGQKVEFLVSFYNNEISEKSEIFDDQFSVERPDGSNFTLKIRSTKLEDSAMYFCAWSQGWETQYFGPGTRLLVL.

This chain uses TRBV5-1 with TRBJ2-7; 9 positions match TRBD2. Trimming cost V 1 base and J 2 bases; bases outside gene matches: 7. This CDR3 region has 16 residues. Germline V CDR1 and CDR2: SGHRS, YFSETQ. The CDR3 sequence is CASSLKLREGTYEQYF. The CDR3 coding sequence is TGCGCCAGCAGCTTGAAGTTGCGGGAGGGAACCTACGAGCAGTACTTC.

J is TRBJ2-7 and V is TRBV28; D may be TRBD1 (5 bases). Looked up from germline, CDR1 is MDHEN and CDR2 is SYDVKM. Trimming shortened V by 5 bases and J by 4 bases, and 15 bases separated the two germline ends. CDR3 length: 14 residues. CDR3 nucleotides: TGTGCCAGCAGTGCCCATCTTAACAGGTACGAGCAGTACTTC. Translation: CASSAHLNRYEQYF.

The chain uses TRBV5-1 and TRBJ1-1; the D is unclear. The CDR3 spans 16 residues. CDR1 is SGHRS and CDR2 is YFSETQ in the germline V gene. Trimming cost V 0 bases and J 0 bases, with 12 bases left between them. The CDR3 here is CASSLALAEMNTEAFF. The CDR3 region has the DNA TGCGCCAGCAGCTTGGCCTTGGCAGAAATGAACACTGAAGCTTTCTTT.

This chain connects TRBV6-5 to TRBJ2-1, with 13 positions matching TRBD2. After removal of 4 bases from V and 2 bases from J, the junction contained 2 bases not matched to a gene. From germline, CDR1 is MNHEY and CDR2 SVGAGI. The CDR3 runs 16 residues. CDR3 amino acids: CASSSGTSGTYNEQFF. CDR3 in DNA: TGTGCCAGCAGTTCAGGGACTAGCGGGACCTACAATGAGCAGTTCTTC.

This rearrangement joins TRBV19 to TRBJ2-7; 9 nucleotides match TRBD1. The CDR3 totals 15 residues. V shed 5 bases, J shed 5 bases, and the junction held 10 bases outside the gene matches. CDR1 is LNHDA, CDR2 SQIVND, per germline (reference sequence). CDR3 protein: CASSPLGTGYNEQYF. In DNA form, the CDR3 reads TGTGCCAGTAGTCCCTTAGGGACAGGGTACAACGAGCAGTACTTC. Filled out from reference TRBV19 and TRBJ2-7, the complete variable domain reads DGGITQSPKYLFRKEGQNVTLSCEQNLNHDAMYWYRQDPGQGLRLIYYSQIVNDFQKGDIAEGYSVSREKKESFPLTVTSAQKNPTAFYLCASSPLGTGYNEQYFGPGTRLTVT.

DNA of the CDR3: TGCGCCAGCAGCGGGGGACACCTGAACACTGAAGCTTTCTTT. It is translated as CASSGGHLNTEAFF. This chain connects TRBV5-1 to TRBJ1-1; D is perhaps TRBD1 (6 bases). Trimming took off 4 bases at V and 0 bases at J, with 10 bases between the two ends. The CDR3 is 14 amino acids. Germline-derived CDR1 and CDR2 are SGHRS and YFSETQ. The variable domain in full, completed from reference TRBV5-1 and TRBJ1-1, reads KAGVTQTPRYLIKTRGQQVTLSCSPISGHRSVSWYQQTPGQGLQFLFEYFSETQRNKGNFPGRFSGRQFSNSRSEMNVSTLELGDSALYLCASSGGHLNTEAFFGQGTRLTVV.